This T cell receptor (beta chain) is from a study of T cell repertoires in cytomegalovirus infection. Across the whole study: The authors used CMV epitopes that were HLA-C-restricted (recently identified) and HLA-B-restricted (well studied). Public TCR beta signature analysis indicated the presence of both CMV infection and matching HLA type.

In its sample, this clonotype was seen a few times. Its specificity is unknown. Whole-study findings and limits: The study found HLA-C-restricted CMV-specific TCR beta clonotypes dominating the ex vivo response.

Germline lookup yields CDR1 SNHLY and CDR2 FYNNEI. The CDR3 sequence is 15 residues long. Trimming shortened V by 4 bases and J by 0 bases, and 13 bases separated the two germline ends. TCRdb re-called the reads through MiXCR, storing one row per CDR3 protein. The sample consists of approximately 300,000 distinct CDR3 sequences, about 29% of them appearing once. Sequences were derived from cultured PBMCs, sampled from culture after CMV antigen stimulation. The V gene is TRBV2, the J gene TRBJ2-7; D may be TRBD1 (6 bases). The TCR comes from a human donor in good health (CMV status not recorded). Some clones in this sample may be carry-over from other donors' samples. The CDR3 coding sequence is TGTGCCAGCAGTGCCGAACAGGGATCCTCCTACGAGCAGTACTTC. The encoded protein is CASSAEQGSSYEQYF.